Following are 17 T cell receptor beta chains from one sample sequenced in a study of siplizumab effects on memory and regulatory T cells. Assay used: immunoSEQ multiplex PCR; TCRdb lists only in-frame clones, some missing. The sample holds over 100,000 clones, approximately 93% seen once. Sequenced sample: Tregs sorted from blood. The receptors derive from a human donor in good health.

This rearrangement joins TRBV6-5 to TRBJ2-7; no clear D. There are 15 residues in the CDR3. V lost 2 bases and J lost 0, with 11 bases in between. Germline V gene sequence: CDR1 MNHEY, CDR2 SVGAGI. The DNA of the CDR3 is TGTGCCAGCAGTTACGCATCGTTGGGCTCCTACGAGCAGTACTTC. Translation gives CASSYASLGSYEQYF.

The chain is built from TRBV4-1 and TRBJ2-5, with TRBD2 identical over 10 bases. This CDR3 is 16 amino acids long. Trimming took 1 base from V and 5 from J; bases not matched to a gene: 7. Germline lookup yields CDR1 MGHRA and CDR2 YSYEKL. The CDR3 DNA sequence: TGCGCCAGCAGCCAAGTGATCCTAGCGGGAGCCGAGACCCAGTACTTC. Its protein is CASSQVILAGAETQYF.

V is TRBV6-6 and J is TRBJ1-1; 7 bases match TRBD1. From germline, CDR1 is MNHNY and CDR2 SVGAGI (reference sequence). The CDR3 runs 14 residues. The trim removed 2 bases at V and 12 bases at J, leaving 12 bases unmatched. CDR3 bases: TGTGCCAGCAGTTACCTCCAGGGGGACAGTAAGACTTTCTTT. It translates to CASSYLQGDSKTFF.

The chain employs TRBV29-1 and TRBJ1-2; D not resolved. CDR3 size: 13 residues. V was trimmed by 2 bases and J by 2 bases, leaving 9 bases between them. The germline V gene encodes CDR1 SQVTM and CDR2 ANQGSEA. Here the CDR3 reads CSVERMRNYGYTF. For the CDR3, the DNA is TGCAGCGTTGAAAGGATGCGGAACTATGGCTACACCTTC.

The chain links TRBV18 to TRBJ1-1; 8 nucleotides line up with TRBD1. The CDR3 totals 15 residues. V shed 7 bases, J shed 6 bases, and the junction held 13 bases outside the gene matches. Germline values: CDR1 KGHSH, CDR2 LQKENI. In nucleotides, the CDR3 is TGTGCCAGCTTAGAAGGACAGGGTGGCATCGCTGAAGCTTTCTTT. This gives the protein CASLEGQGGIAEAFF.

The rearrangement uses TRBV4-2 and TRBJ2-7; 7 nucleotides agree with TRBD1. Trimming removed 3 bases from V and 5 bases from J; junction bases left unmatched: 7. This CDR3 region has 14 residues. Germline V gene sequence: CDR1 LGHNA, CDR2 YNFKEQ. The CDR3 region has the DNA TGTGCCAGCAGCCATGGACAGGTTGTGGACGAGCAGTACTTC. Translating gives CASSHGQVVDEQYF.

This chain joins TRBV25-1 and TRBJ1-5, with a weak D call TRBD1 (6 bases). Germline V gene lookup returns CDR1 MGHDK and CDR2 SYGVNS. The CDR3 consists of 14 residues. The ends were cut back, 8 bases at V and 1 base at J, with 12 bases in the middle. This CDR3 reads CASEQTGSNQPQHF. The DNA for the CDR3 is TGTGCCAGCGAGCAAACAGGGAGCAATCAGCCCCAGCATTTT.

The chain is built from TRBV7-2 and TRBJ1-2, with D tentatively TRBD1 (5 bases). The CDR3 sequence is 15 residues long. Trimming took off 1 base at V and 5 bases at J, with 14 bases between the two ends. CDR1 SGHTA and CDR2 FQGNSA come from the germline V gene. The CDR3 region is CASSLVLTQGYGYTF. CDR3 DNA: TGTGCCAGCAGCTTAGTTCTGACGCAGGGTTATGGCTACACCTTC.

The chain employs TRBV9 and TRBJ2-1; 8 bases map to TRBD1. The CDR3 is 14 residues long. The trim removed 6 bases at V and 3 bases at J, leaving 5 bases unmatched. Germline lookup yields CDR1 SGDLS and CDR2 YYNGEE. Here the CDR3 DNA reads TGTGCCAGCACCGCCGGGACAGGCTACAATGAGCAGTTCTTC. Translating gives CASTAGTGYNEQFF. The whole variable domain, filled in from reference TRBV9 and TRBJ2-1, reads DSGVTQTPKHLITATGQRVTLRCSPRSGDLSVYWYQQSLDQGLQFLIQYYNGEERAKGNILERFSAQQFPDLHSELNLSSLELGDSALYFCASTAGTGYNEQFFGPGTRLTVL.

The rearrangement uses TRBV5-4 and TRBJ1-1; D is unresolved. The V end was cut by 4 bases, the J end by 3 bases, with 13 bases between. Germline-derived CDR1 and CDR2 are SGHNT and YYREEE (reference sequence). The CDR3 contains 14 residues. The CDR3 sequence is CASSPRRFDTEAFF. The CDR3 DNA sequence: TGTGCCAGCAGCCCCCGACGGTTCGACACTGAAGCTTTCTTT.

This chain joins TRBV5-1 and TRBJ2-1; 9 bases match TRBD2. The germline gives CDR1 SGHRS, CDR2 YFSETQ. V lost 5 bases and J lost 10; bases outside the gene matches: 7. CDR3 length: 13 amino acids. Here the CDR3 DNA reads TGCGCCAGCAGAGAGCGGGAGGTTGGCGAGCAGTTCTTC. Its translation is CASREREVGEQFF.

The chain is built from TRBV16 and TRBJ1-3; D gene ambiguous. Germline lookup yields CDR1 KGHSY and CDR2 FQNENV. The V end lost 3 bases, the J end lost 0 bases, and 12 bases lay between the germline ends. CDR3 length: 16 residues. CDR3 region: CASSHGSGRSGNTIYF. The CDR3 bases are TGTGCCAGCAGCCATGGTTCGGGTCGCTCTGGAAACACCATATATTTT. Supplemented by reference TRBV16 and TRBJ1-3, the full variable domain reads GEEVAQTPKHLVRGEGQKAKLYCAPIKGHSYVFWYQQVLKNEFKFLISFQNENVFDETGMPKERFSAKCLPNSPCSLEIQATKLEDSAVYFCASSHGSGRSGNTIYFGEGSWLTVV.

The chain has TRBV5-1 and TRBJ2-5, with D uncertain. This CDR3 is 17 amino acids long. The V gene lost 1 base and the J gene lost 5 bases, with 21 bases spanning the gap. In germline, CDR1 is SGHRS, CDR2 YFSETQ. The CDR3 sequence: CASSLNFLAVPRETQYF. CDR3 nucleotides: TGCGCCAGCAGCTTGAATTTCCTGGCCGTACCTCGGGAGACCCAGTACTTC.

The chain links TRBV2 to TRBJ2-3; 11 bases map to TRBD2. V was pared by 2 bases and J by 6 bases, with 7 bases of the junction left unmatched. Germline-derived CDR1 and CDR2 are SNHLY and FYNNEI. This CDR3 is built from 16 residues. CDR3 residues: CASSERLAGGRDTQYF. CDR3 nucleotides: TGTGCCAGCAGTGAACGCTTAGCGGGGGGGCGGGATACGCAGTATTTT.

This clone is a singleton in its sample. This rearrangement joins TRBV4-2 to TRBJ2-7; weak D call: TRBD1 (6 bases). The CDR3 is 13 amino acids. Germline lookup yields CDR1 LGHNA and CDR2 YNFKEQ. Trimming shortened V by 4 bases and J by 7 bases, and 14 bases separated the two germline ends. Here the CDR3 DNA reads TGTGCCAGCAGCCCCTCCTCGAGGGGGGAGCAGTACTTC. It is translated as CASSPSSRGEQYF.

The chain is built from TRBV5-1 and TRBJ2-3; TRBD2 aligns across 8 bases. V shed 4 bases, J shed 6 bases, and the junction held 13 bases outside the gene matches. The CDR3 loop spans 16 amino acids. Germline assignment: CDR1 SGHRS and CDR2 YFSETQ. CDR3 bases: TGCGCCAGCAGCCTGGGGGTTTTAGCGGGGATGGATACGCAGTATTTT. Translated: CASSLGVLAGMDTQYF.

The chain is built from TRBV15 and TRBJ2-1; 9 nucleotides align to TRBD2. CDR1 and CDR2 (germline): LNHNV, YYDKDF (reference sequence). V shed 0 bases and J 10 bases; nucleotides not matched to a gene: 13. CDR3 length: 17 residues. The CDR3 coding sequence is TGTGCCACCAGCAGAGATAAGATGCGGGAGGGCCGGGAAGAGCAGTTCTTC. Amino acid sequence: CATSRDKMREGREEQFF.